The 19 T cell receptor beta chains below all came from one sample that was sequenced in a study of shared clonotypes between healthy human individuals. Only in-frame clones appear in the TCRdb table, and some are missing; sequencing was by immunoSEQ multiplex PCR. The data contain 850,000 to 1,200,000 clones, around four fifths of them singletons. Sequencing was done on a sample of memory CD4+ T cells sorted from blood. Stated subset: CD45RA-negative fraction. The receptors derive from a man aged 18 to 29 in good health.

The chain joins TRBV4-1 to TRBJ1-2, with TRBD1 as a possible D gene (5 bases). CDR3 length equals 15 residues. Germline V lookup: CDR1 MGHRA, CDR2 YSYEKL. V lost 3 bases, J lost 6 bases, and 17 bases lay in between. CDR3 in amino acids: CASSQGPGGGNGYTF. Here the CDR3 DNA reads TGCGCCAGCAGCCAGGGCCCCGGGGGGGGGAATGGCTACACCTTC.

In its sample, this clone was seen a few times. This CDR3 is also generated by other DNA sequences in the sample. The V and J genes are TRBV2 and TRBJ1-4; 10 bases align to TRBD1. Trimming took 6 bases from V and 8 from J; bases not matched to a gene: 6. CDR3 length: 14 amino acids. The germline V gene encodes CDR1 SNHLY and CDR2 FYNNEI. The CDR3 loop reads CASRRTGGLEKLFF. In DNA form, the CDR3 reads TGTGCCAGCAGAAGGACAGGGGGTCTCGAAAAACTGTTTTTT.

This clone was detected only a few times. V and J are TRBV5-6 and TRBJ1-2; no reliable D call. The V end was cut by 6 bases, the J end by 0 bases, with 15 bases between. Per the germline V gene, CDR1 is SGHDT and CDR2 is YYEEEE. The CDR3 length is 15 residues. In DNA form, the CDR3 reads TGTGCCAGCACACGACTCCCAGAGTCTAACTATGGCTACACCTTC. It specifies CASTRLPESNYGYTF.

The chain uses TRBV30 and TRBJ2-1; a weak D match, TRBD1 (5 bases). The CDR3 length is 14 residues. CDR1 is GTSNPN, CDR2 SVGIG, per germline (reference sequence). V lost 0 bases to trimming and J lost 6 bases, with 12 bases between them. This chain's CDR3 is CAWSVGVVGNEQFF. The CDR3 nucleotides read TGTGCCTGGAGTGTAGGGGTGGTGGGCAATGAGCAGTTCTTC. Looking up the rest from reference TRBV30 and TRBJ2-1 gives the full variable domain: SQTIHQWPATLVQPVGSPLSLECTVEGTSNPNLYWYRQAAGRGLQLLFYSVGIGQISSEVPQNLSASRPQDRQFILSSKKLLLSDSGFYLCAWSVGVVGNEQFFGPGTRLTVL.

The chain combines TRBV28 with TRBJ2-7; the match to TRBD1 covers 9 bases. Germline CDR1 is MDHEN and CDR2 is SYDVKM. The CDR3 consists of 14 residues. V lost 7 bases to trimming and J lost 4 bases; unmatched junction nucleotides: 8. The CDR3 spells CASTSGTGRYEQYF. CDR3 DNA: TGTGCCAGCACCTCCGGGACAGGGAGGTACGAGCAGTACTTC.

The genes are TRBV9 and TRBJ1-6, with 7 nucleotides matching TRBD1. The germline V gene has CDR1 SGDLS and CDR2 YYNGEE. V was pared by 0 bases and J by 7 bases, with 7 bases of the junction left unmatched. CDR3 length: 16 amino acids. CDR3: CASSVAQGQKNSPLHF. The CDR3 DNA is TGTGCCAGCAGCGTAGCCCAGGGACAGAAAAATTCACCCCTCCACTTT.

The chain is built from TRBV7-8 and TRBJ2-7; 9 bases fit TRBD2. The CDR3 covers 15 residues. CDR1 SGHVS and CDR2 FQNEAQ come from the germline V gene. V lost 4 bases, J lost 6 bases, and 10 bases stayed unmatched. CDR3 in amino acids: CASSSPEREAGEQYF. The CDR3 DNA reads TGTGCCAGCAGCTCCCCCGAGCGGGAGGCAGGCGAGCAGTACTTC.

This chain joins TRBV6-5 and TRBJ1-1; TRBD1 agrees at 8 bases. V lost 3 bases to trimming and J lost 0 bases; unmatched junction nucleotides: 3. The CDR3 has 15 residues. Germline CDR1 MNHEY, CDR2 SVGAGI. The chain's CDR3 is CASSYDRGLNTEAFF. CDR3 DNA sequence: TGTGCCAGCAGTTATGACAGGGGACTGAACACTGAAGCTTTCTTT.

The chain couples TRBV2 to TRBJ1-1; 7 bases are a match to TRBD1. This CDR3 has 15 residues. The junction had 7 bases not matched to a gene; V was cut back by 6 bases and J by 0 bases. Germline V gives CDR1 SNHLY, CDR2 FYNNEI. CDR3 region: CASSPSRGMNTEAFF. In DNA form, the CDR3 reads TGTGCCAGCAGCCCTAGCAGGGGGATGAACACTGAAGCTTTCTTT.

This clone came up once. This chain connects TRBV18 to TRBJ2-2; D not certain. Germline V gene data show CDR1 as KGHSH and CDR2 as LQKENI. The V end lost 10 bases, the J end lost 2 bases, and 17 bases lay between the germline ends. The CDR3 has 15 amino acids. The CDR3, as DNA: TGTGCCACCATCAAGGCAGGAGTAAACACCGGGGAGCTGTTTTTT. This gives the protein CATIKAGVNTGELFF.

The chain is built from TRBV6-1 and TRBJ2-7, with TRBD1 as a possible D gene (7 bases). Germline V gives CDR1 MNHNS, CDR2 SASEGT. The CDR3 contains 13 residues. V lost 8 bases to trimming and J lost 2 bases, with 13 bases between them. CDR3 sequence reads: CASLRDSTYEQYF. The CDR3 nucleotides read TGTGCCAGCTTGCGGGACAGTACCTACGAGCAGTACTTC.

This clone came up a few times. The chain couples TRBV7-9 to TRBJ2-5, with 10 bases that match TRBD2. Germline V gene sequence: CDR1 SEHNR, CDR2 FQNEAQ (reference sequence). V dropped 3 bases and J dropped 4; count of bases not matched to a gene: 8. The CDR3 is made up of 16 amino acids. This CDR3 is CASSLGSGGAPETQYF. Written as DNA, the CDR3 is TGTGCCAGCAGCTTGGGAAGCGGGGGGGCCCCAGAGACCCAGTACTTC.

This clone was counted once. The chain employs TRBV11-2 and TRBJ2-7; D possibly corresponds to TRBD1 (6 bases). Trimming took 5 bases from V and 7 from J, leaving 24 bases between them. The CDR3 is 16 amino acids. Germline CDR1 SGHAT, CDR2 FQNNGV. The CDR3 DNA reads as TGTGCCAGCAGCCCTCAGAGCGCGGGCAAACAGGGAGAGCAGTACTTC. Residues: CASSPQSAGKQGEQYF.

The J gene is TRBJ1-6, the V gene TRBV7-9; the match to TRBD1 covers 11 bases. V lost 3 bases and J lost 6; bases outside the gene matches: 4. The length of the CDR3 is 16 residues. Germline CDR1 reads SEHNR; CDR2 reads FQNEAQ (reference sequence). CDR3 in DNA: TGTGCCAGCAGCTTGGGACAGGGGGAAGGTAATTCACCCCTCCACTTT. This gives the protein CASSLGQGEGNSPLHF.

The chain employs TRBV7-2 and TRBJ2-2, with D maybe TRBD1 (6 bases). Per the germline V gene, CDR1 is SGHTA and CDR2 is FQGNSA. This CDR3 spans 15 amino acids. V lost 7 bases and J 4 bases, leaving 16 bases between the germline ends. This CDR3 is CASTLDSSGTGELFF. As DNA, the CDR3 is TGTGCCAGCACACTGGACAGCTCGGGCACCGGGGAGCTGTTTTTT.

The chain is built from TRBV28 and TRBJ2-7; the D gene is possibly TRBD1 (6 bases). V gave up 4 bases and J gave up 4 bases, with 11 bases separating them. The CDR3 covers 13 residues. Germline CDR1 and CDR2: MDHEN and SYDVKM. CDR3 amino acids: CASSSVQGYEQYF. The CDR3 nucleotides are TGTGCCAGCAGTTCGGTACAGGGTTACGAGCAGTACTTC.

V usage is TRBV18 and J usage is TRBJ2-1; maybe TRBD1 (6 bases). V was clipped by 4 bases and J by 8 bases, with 15 bases between them. The CDR3 totals 14 residues. CDR1 and CDR2 from the germline V gene are KGHSH and LQKENI. Written as DNA, the CDR3 is TGTGCCAGCTCACTAAAACAGGGTATGGATGAGCAGTTCTTC. Amino acid sequence: CASSLKQGMDEQFF.

This rearrangement joins TRBV14 to TRBJ2-1; D not certain. The CDR3 extends over 11 amino acids. The germline V and J ends were trimmed by 5 bases and 9 bases, with 8 bases remaining between them. Per germline, CDR1 SGHDN and CDR2 FVKESK. Here the CDR3 DNA reads TGTGCCAGCAGCATGAGATCTGAGCAGTTCTTC. As protein: CASSMRSEQFF.

The chain combines TRBV7-6 with TRBJ2-1; tentatively, D is TRBD2 (5 bases). Germline assignment: CDR1 SGHVS and CDR2 FNYEAQ. Trimming left V 5 bases short and J 0 bases short, with 17 bases between. The CDR3 has 17 amino acids. The CDR3 is CASSPNAGLSSYNEQFF. The CDR3 bases are TGTGCCAGCAGCCCGAATGCGGGTCTTAGCTCCTACAATGAGCAGTTCTTC.